Below, 21 T cell receptor beta chains from the same sample are listed, as sequenced in a study of immune characterization of retroperitoneal liposarcoma (dated by TCRdb to the late 2010s). To prepare the library, PCR was applied. The data were produced on a NextSeq 500. Through fastp at Q25 and MiXCR, TCRdb rebuilt clones from the public reads, retaining in-frame beta chains. Each entry is one CDR3 protein sequence, shown with its most common DNA and genes. In all, the sample holds around 19,000 distinct CDR3 sequences, and 37% of those were seen once. 6.5% to 9% of the sample goes to the ten largest clones. Sequencing input: blood. The source is a male donor with retroperitoneal liposarcoma.

At least ten counts were recorded for this clonotype. The V gene is TRBV7-2, the J gene TRBJ1-2; no firm D call. Germline lookup yields CDR1 SGHTA and CDR2 FQGNSA. This CDR3 comprises 13 residues. V gave up 2 bases and J gave up 6 bases, with 10 bases separating them. As DNA, the CDR3 is TGTGCCAGCAGCTTACAACAGATCGATGGCTACACCTTC. Translating gives CASSLQQIDGYTF.

This clonotype was found a few times. This chain links TRBV7-2 with TRBJ2-2, with D possibly TRBD1 on 5 matching bases. Trimming pared 4 bases from V and 11 bases from J, leaving 17 bases between. The CDR3 consists of 14 residues. Germline V gene lookup returns CDR1 SGHTA and CDR2 FQGNSA. CDR3 protein: CASSYDSRLTELFF. Written as DNA, the CDR3 is TGTGCCAGCAGCTACGACAGCAGATTAACTGAGCTGTTTTTT. The variable domain in full, completed from reference TRBV7-2 and TRBJ2-2, reads GAGVSQSPSNKVTEKGKDVELRCDPISGHTALYWYRQSLGQGLEFLIYFQGNSAPDKSGLPSDRFSAERTGGSVSTLTIQRTQQEDSAVYLCASSYDSRLTELFFGEGSRLTVL.

The J gene is TRBJ2-1, the V gene TRBV27; possibly TRBD1 for D (6 bases). Between the trimmed V and J ends, which lost 3 bases and 10 bases, there was a span of 13 bases. The CDR3 is 13 amino acids. Germline V gene sequence: CDR1 MNHEY, CDR2 SMNVEV (reference sequence). CDR3 sequence: CASSFLQGREQFF. The CDR3 region has the DNA TGTGCCAGCAGTTTTCTCCAGGGGCGCGAGCAGTTCTTC.

To note about this clonotype: A much larger clone differs from this one at a single base, so this may be a read error. The rearrangement links TRBV11-2 to TRBJ2-7; D not certain. The CDR3 loop spans 14 amino acids. V was pared by 3 bases and J by 3 bases, with 12 bases between. Germline V gene lookup returns CDR1 SGHAT and CDR2 FQNNGV. CDR3 region: CASSFTGPNYEQYF. CDR3 in DNA: TGTGCCAGCAGCTTCACCGGGCCCAACTACGAGCAGTACTTC.

This clonotype was seen more than once but under ten times. This sequence joins TRBV12-3 or TRBV12-4 and TRBJ2-5; D is undetermined. Trimming pared 4 bases from V and 11 bases from J, leaving 14 bases between. The CDR3 sequence is 12 residues long. This CDR3 is CASSSRRDEQYF. The CDR3 DNA reads TGTGCCAGCAGTTCTCGAAGGGATGAGCAGTACTTC.

This clonotype occurred many times. The chain couples TRBV12-3 or TRBV12-4 to TRBJ1-6; 8 bases agree with TRBD1. CDR3 size: 17 residues. J lost 8 bases, V lost 6 bases, and 15 bases had no gene match. Here the CDR3 DNA reads TGTGCCAGCAGGGGGAGTGCGGACAGGGAGATACATTCACCCCTCCACTTT. Amino acids: CASRGSADREIHSPLHF.

The chain recombines TRBV6-6 with TRBJ2-3; no definite D call. V lost 6 bases and J 4 bases, leaving 11 bases between the germline ends. This CDR3 has 13 amino acids. Germline CDR1 reads MNHNY; CDR2 reads SVGAGI (reference sequence). CDR3 DNA: TGTGCCAGCAGCCTAGGGTCCCCAGATACGCAGTATTTT. Residues: CASSLGSPDTQYF.

This clonotype turned up a few times. The chain is built from TRBV10-1 and TRBJ2-1; D may match TRBD1 or TRBD2 (5 bases each). The germline V gene has CDR1 WNHNN and CDR2 SYGVQD (reference sequence). The CDR3 covers 16 residues. The ends were cut back, 0 bases at V and 2 bases at J, with 11 bases in the middle. The CDR3 loop reads CASSESRGAAYNEQFF. DNA of the CDR3: TGCGCCAGCAGTGAGTCTCGAGGGGCGGCCTACAATGAGCAGTTCTTC.

CDR3 in amino acids: CASSYSRTSGNEQFF. The CDR3 region has the DNA TGTGCCAGCAGTTACTCTAGGACTAGCGGCAATGAGCAGTTCTTC. This chain connects TRBV6-5 to TRBJ2-1; 10 nucleotides match TRBD2. With V trimmed by 0 bases and J by 6 bases, 2 bases remained unmatched. Germline-derived CDR1 and CDR2 are MNHEY and SVGAGI. The CDR3 contains 15 residues.

V and J are TRBV27 and TRBJ2-2; no clear D gene. The V gene's germline CDR1 is MNHEY and CDR2 SMNVEV (reference sequence). The CDR3 spans 15 residues. Trimming removed 5 bases at V and 3 bases at J, with 13 bases between. The CDR3 bases are TGTGCCAGCAGTCCGCTTCGGCTACACACCGGGGAGCTGTTTTTT. Its protein is CASSPLRLHTGELFF.

This clonotype has a count of ten or more. The chain has TRBV11-1 and TRBJ2-1, with 7 positions matching TRBD1. This CDR3 comprises 13 residues. Germline lookup yields CDR1 SGHAT and CDR2 FQDESV (reference sequence). V shed 4 bases, J shed 10 bases, and the junction held 7 bases outside the gene matches. CDR3 in amino acids: CASSYNRGREQFF. The CDR3 DNA follows: TGTGCCAGCAGCTATAACAGGGGACGAGAGCAGTTCTTC.

The chain employs TRBV20-1 and TRBJ2-2; the D is unclear. The CDR3 sequence is 16 residues long. In germline, CDR1 is DFQATT, CDR2 SNEGSKA (reference sequence). Trimming cost V 0 bases and J 3 bases, with 14 bases left between them. Here the CDR3 DNA reads TGCAGTGCTAGAGATATAAGGAACACTGACACCGGGGAGCTGTTTTTT. Amino acids: CSARDIRNTDTGELFF.

The rearrangement joins TRBV10-3 to TRBJ2-1; 8 positions agree with TRBD2. Germline V gene sequence: CDR1 ENHRY, CDR2 SYGVKD. There are 17 residues in the CDR3. The ends lost 0 bases at V and 5 bases at J; junction bases unmatched: 9. Here the CDR3 DNA reads TGTGCCATCAGTGAGTCGATTGTCCAGCGGGGGAACAATGAGCAGTTCTTC. This codes for CAISESIVQRGNNEQFF.

This clonotype was found many times. The chain links TRBV6-1 to TRBJ2-1; 9 positions agree with TRBD2. The end of the DNA is better explained by TRBJ2-7, so the J call may be wrong. This CDR3 has 14 amino acids. Germline V lookup: CDR1 MNHNS, CDR2 SASEGT. The CDR3 DNA sequence: TGTGCCAGCAGTCTGCGCGGGGGGGGCTACGAGCAGTACTTC. Translating it yields CASSLRGGGYEQYF.

This chain joins TRBV7-3 and TRBJ2-5; D gene unclear. The last part of the DNA fits TRBJ2-4 better; the J call may be wrong. CDR1 is SGHTA and CDR2 is FQGTGA in the germline V gene. The CDR3 spans 15 residues. CDR3 sequence: CASSLIVAAKNIQYF. CDR3 in DNA: TGTGCCAGCAGCTTAATAGTAGCAGCCAAAAACATTCAGTACTTC.

This clonotype ranks as medium-sized. The chain recombines TRBV12-5 with TRBJ2-1; no definite D call. The J call is doubtful: the DNA matches TRBJ2-5 better. The CDR3 is 15 amino acids. Germline V gene lookup returns CDR1 LGHNT and CDR2 FRNRAP. CDR3 sequence reads: CASGSNVSLTETQYF. DNA of the CDR3: TGTGCTAGTGGTTCCAACGTGAGCTTGACGGAGACCCAGTACTTC.

The chain links TRBV11-2 to TRBJ2-4; weak D call: TRBD2 (5 bases). The CDR3 is 17 amino acids. Trimming pared 1 base from V and 13 bases from J, leaving 26 bases between. From germline, CDR1 is SGHAT and CDR2 FQNNGV. CDR3: CASSLALTGIIYNEQYF. DNA of the CDR3: TGTGCCAGCAGCTTAGCACTGACGGGAATAATCTACAATGAGCAGTACTTC.

A note on this clonotype: One end of the junction varies from germline; a read error may be responsible. The V call is TRBV7-2, the J call TRBJ2-7; 8 nucleotides align to TRBD2. This CDR3 is built from 16 residues. Germline CDR1 is SGHTA and CDR2 is FQGNSA. Here the CDR3 reads CASSLGAPGGGHEQYF. Written as DNA, the CDR3 is TGTGCCAGCAGCTTAGGGGCCCCGGGGGGGGGCCACGAACAGTACTTC.

The chain links TRBV12-3 or TRBV12-4 to TRBJ2-1; 11 nucleotides agree with TRBD2. The CDR3 has 17 residues. V was clipped by 5 bases and J by 1 base; unmatched bases: 7. This CDR3 reads CASSTAGTSGSYNEQFF. CDR3 bases: TGTGCCAGCAGTACCGCCGGGACTAGCGGTTCCTACAATGAGCAGTTCTTC.

The chain carries TRBV7-2 and TRBJ1-1; D perhaps matches TRBD1 (6 bases). Germline loops: CDR1 SGHTA, CDR2 FQGNSA. V dropped 4 bases and J dropped 1 base, with 13 bases sitting between them. This CDR3 has 15 residues. CDR3 residues: CASSSQPGQNTEAFF. DNA of the CDR3: TGTGCCAGCAGCTCCCAGCCGGGACAGAACACTGAAGCTTTCTTT.

This clonotype was observed a handful of times. This may be a read error: a much more frequent sequence differs by one nucleotide. The chain recombines TRBV6-1 with TRBJ2-4; D ambiguous. The CDR3 has 17 residues. The germline V gene encodes CDR1 MNHNS and CDR2 SASEGT. The V end was cut by 6 bases, the J end by 13 bases, with 31 bases between. The chain's CDR3 is CASSDALVGHLYNEQYF. For the CDR3, the DNA is TGTGCCAGCAGCGATGCCTTGGTAGGCCACCTCTACAATGAGCAGTACTTC.